The 28 T cell receptor beta chains below were found in one sample sequenced in a study of somatic mutations in cytotoxic T cells in rheumatoid arthritis. The method was immunoSEQ multiplex PCR; TCRdb's version includes in-frame clones alone and lacks a portion of them. The table includes around 11,000 clones, more than 65% detected once. Specimen: CD8+ T cells sorted from blood. The receptors were gathered from an adult with rheumatoid arthritis.

This chain links TRBV5-1 with TRBJ2-3; 7 nucleotides line up with TRBD2. This CDR3 region has 14 residues. Germline assignment: CDR1 SGHRS and CDR2 YFSETQ. The V gene end was trimmed by 6 bases and the J gene end by 3 bases; junction bases not matched to a gene: 7. CDR3 DNA: TGCGCCAGCAATCGATTCGGGGGGACAGATACGCAGTATTTT. It yields the protein CASNRFGGTDTQYF.

This chain links TRBV4-1 with TRBJ1-3; D is ambiguous. Germline V lookup: CDR1 MGHRA, CDR2 YSYEKL. This CDR3 has 12 residues. V lost 1 base, J lost 3 bases, and 1 base lay in between. The chain's CDR3 is CASSQVGNTIYF. In DNA, the CDR3 is TGCGCCAGCAGCCAAGTTGGAAACACCATATATTTT.

CDR3 in DNA: TGTGCCAGCAGTGAAGCGTGGTATGCTAACTATGGCTACACCTTC. Amino acid sequence: CASSEAWYANYGYTF. This rearrangement joins TRBV6-1 to TRBJ1-2; D call uncertain. Germline assignment: CDR1 MNHNS and CDR2 SASEGT. The CDR3 runs to 15 residues. Trimming cost V 0 bases and J 0 bases, with 8 bases left between them.

CDR3: CASSLSADRGYYGYTF. DNA for the CDR3: TGTGCCAGCAGCTTGAGTGCGGACAGGGGATACTATGGCTACACCTTC. The V call is TRBV5-5, the J call TRBJ1-2; 9 nucleotides match TRBD1. Trimming cost V 1 base and J 3 bases; bases outside gene matches: 7. CDR1 is SGHKS and CDR2 is YYEKEE in the germline V gene (reference sequence). The CDR3 spans 16 residues.

DNA for the CDR3: TGTGCCAGCAGCTTTCTAGCGGGGATAAGCACAGATACGCAGTATTTT. Its protein product is CASSFLAGISTDTQYF. The chain links TRBV5-4 to TRBJ2-3, with 9 bases lining up with TRBD2. With V trimmed by 2 bases and J by 0 bases, 4 bases remained unmatched. CDR1 and CDR2 from the germline V gene are SGHNT and YYREEE (reference sequence). The CDR3 totals 16 residues.

This clone came up a few times. V gene TRBV27 combines with J gene TRBJ2-2; TRBD1 agrees at 8 bases. The CDR3 has 13 amino acids. Losses at the gene ends were 4 bases for V and 7 bases for J; bases not matched to a gene: 2. Germline V gives CDR1 MNHEY, CDR2 SMNVEV (reference sequence). The CDR3 loop reads CASSWTGSGELFF. The CDR3 DNA reads TGTGCCAGCAGTTGGACAGGGAGCGGGGAGCTGTTTTTT.

This clone appeared a few times. The V gene is TRBV7-9, the J gene TRBJ2-3, with unresolved D. The CDR3 extends over 15 amino acids. Trimming shortened V by 4 bases and J by 5 bases, and 16 bases separated the two germline ends. CDR1 is SEHNR, CDR2 FQNEAQ, per germline (reference sequence). CDR3 in amino acids: CASSSWTRGVDTQYF. CDR3 coding DNA: TGTGCCAGCAGCTCCTGGACCCGAGGAGTAGATACGCAGTATTTT.

The gene calls are TRBV28 and TRBJ1-3, with TRBD1 matching 9 bases. The CDR3 has 15 residues. The germline V gene has CDR1 MDHEN and CDR2 SYDVKM. V was clipped by 3 bases and J by 5 bases; unmatched bases: 5. CDR3 amino acids: CASSFGQGIRNTIYF. Here the CDR3 DNA reads TGTGCCAGCAGTTTTGGACAGGGGATTAGAAACACCATATATTTT.

The rearrangement links TRBV28 to TRBJ1-6; 9 bases line up with TRBD1. In germline, CDR1 is MDHEN, CDR2 SYDVKM. The junction had 6 bases not matched to a gene; V was cut back by 6 bases and J by 9 bases. The CDR3 extends over 14 amino acids. As DNA, the CDR3 is TGTGCCAGCAGCTCCGGGACAGGGATTTCACCCCTCCACTTT. Translating it yields CASSSGTGISPLHF.

The gene calls are TRBV27 and TRBJ2-1; TRBD2 matches 11 bases. The length of the CDR3 is 15 residues. Trimming at V came to 7 bases and at J to 5 bases, leaving 7 bases not matched to a gene. CDR1 is MNHEY and CDR2 is SMNVEV in the germline V gene (reference sequence). CDR3 sequence: CASNKLAGAHNEQFF. The CDR3 bases are TGTGCCAGCAACAAACTAGCGGGGGCCCACAATGAGCAGTTCTTC.

The rearrangement links TRBV28 to TRBJ2-1; D remains ambiguous. The CDR3 consists of 12 residues. Germline values: CDR1 MDHEN, CDR2 SYDVKM. V lost 7 bases, J lost 8 bases, and 12 bases lay in between. In nucleotides, the CDR3 is TGTGCCAGCAACCGGCTGGCGTATGAGCAGTTCTTC. It codes for CASNRLAYEQFF.

This chain connects TRBV27 to TRBJ2-7; tentatively, D is TRBD1 or TRBD2 (5 bases each). Germline CDR1 is MNHEY and CDR2 is SMNVEV (reference sequence). The CDR3 length is 15 residues. V was pared by 5 bases and J by 3 bases, with 17 bases between. This CDR3 reads CASSDRDGIFYEQYF. CDR3 sequence (DNA): TGTGCCAGCAGTGACCGGGACGGGATTTTCTACGAGCAGTACTTC.

V gene TRBV7-2 combines with J gene TRBJ2-2; D gene unclear. The CDR3 runs 13 residues. CDR1 and CDR2 from the germline V gene are SGHTA and FQGNSA. The ends were cut back, 3 bases at V and 6 bases at J, with 8 bases in the middle. CDR3 sequence reads: CASSLIGSGELFF. CDR3 nucleotide sequence: TGTGCCAGCAGCTTGATAGGGTCCGGGGAGCTGTTTTTT.

Here the CDR3 DNA reads TGCAGCGTTGGTGCACTAGCGGTCTACAATGAGCAGTTCTTC. Amino acids: CSVGALAVYNEQFF. The chain employs TRBV29-1 and TRBJ2-1, with 8 bases fitting TRBD2. This CDR3 region has 14 residues. Trimming removed 4 bases from V and 3 bases from J; junction bases left unmatched: 5. CDR1 and CDR2 from the germline V gene are SQVTM and ANQGSEA.

The J gene is TRBJ1-5, the V gene TRBV27; D might be TRBD1 (6 bases). The CDR3 spans 15 residues. V was shortened by 6 bases and J by 4 bases, with 16 bases between the two germline ends. The germline gives CDR1 MNHEY, CDR2 SMNVEV (reference sequence). The CDR3 loop reads CASRFGSTGNQPQHF. DNA for the CDR3: TGTGCCAGCAGATTCGGTTCTACAGGGAATCAGCCCCAGCATTTT.

The chain links TRBV29-1 to TRBJ2-6; weak D call: TRBD1 (6 bases). Germline V lookup: CDR1 SQVTM, CDR2 ANQGSEA. The CDR3 spans 18 residues. V lost 2 bases and J lost 2, with 19 bases in between. CDR3 sequence reads: CSVETLLAGAPGANVLTF. The CDR3 bases are TGCAGCGTTGAAACTCTTTTGGCAGGGGCCCCTGGGGCCAACGTCCTGACTTTC. Supplemented by reference TRBV29-1 and TRBJ2-6, the full variable domain reads SAVISQKPSRDICQRGTSLTIQCQVDSQVTMMFWYRQQPGQSLTLIATANQGSEATYESGFVIDKFPISRPNLTFSTLTVSNMSPEDSSIYLCSVETLLAGAPGANVLTFGAGSRLTVL.

The rearrangement uses TRBV6-1 and TRBJ1-1, with D possibly matching TRBD1 (5 bases). Per germline, CDR1 MNHNS and CDR2 SASEGT. V shed 1 base and J shed 6 bases, with 12 bases lying between them. The CDR3 is 14 residues long. CDR3 residues: CASSEEEGWAEAFF. The CDR3 DNA reads TGTGCCAGCAGTGAAGAGGAGGGGTGGGCTGAAGCTTTCTTT.

This chain joins TRBV28 and TRBJ2-7; no clear D gene. Germline values: CDR1 MDHEN, CDR2 SYDVKM. There are 16 residues in the CDR3. The V and J ends lost 2 bases and 7 bases respectively, with 21 bases between them. CDR3 in amino acids: CASSLAPNIVSREQYF. The CDR3 nucleotides are TGTGCCAGCAGTTTAGCACCCAACATAGTATCTAGGGAGCAGTACTTC.

In this sample, this clone turned up a few times. The chain combines TRBV19 with TRBJ2-1; 7 bases agree with TRBD2. The CDR3 length is 16 residues. V shed 7 bases and J 0 bases; nucleotides not matched to a gene: 9. Germline CDR1 LNHDA, CDR2 SQIVND (reference sequence). CDR3 bases: TGTGCCAGTACCGGGTGGGGGGGGAGCTCCTACAATGAGCAGTTCTTC. The encoded protein is CASTGWGGSSYNEQFF.

This clone was seen only a few times. This chain uses TRBV6-1 with TRBJ1-1, with a weak D call TRBD1 (5 bases). The ends were cut back, 4 bases at V and 1 base at J, with 10 bases in the middle. The CDR3 contains 14 residues. Germline CDR1 is MNHNS and CDR2 is SASEGT. CDR3 nucleotide sequence: TGTGCCAGCAGTGCATCAGGACAGAACACTGAAGCTTTCTTT. Protein sequence: CASSASGQNTEAFF.

This clone was counted a few times. The V call is TRBV11-3, the J call TRBJ2-7; D not resolved. Germline assignment: CDR1 SGHNT and CDR2 YENEEA. The germline V and J ends were trimmed by 5 bases and 1 base, with 15 bases remaining between them. This CDR3 comprises 15 residues. The CDR3 sequence: CASSQVFGMSYEQYF. The CDR3, as DNA: TGTGCCAGCAGCCAAGTCTTTGGGATGTCCTACGAGCAGTACTTC.

V is TRBV7-9 and J is TRBJ2-1; D might be TRBD1 or TRBD2, each matching 6 bases. V was pared by 5 bases and J by 2 bases, with 16 bases between. The CDR3 length is 16 residues. Germline CDR1 and CDR2: SEHNR and FQNEAQ (reference sequence). The CDR3 is CASSPRGGSAYNEQFF. CDR3 in DNA: TGTGCCAGCAGCCCCAGAGGGGGGTCCGCCTACAATGAGCAGTTCTTC.

The chain joins TRBV5-1 to TRBJ2-5; 8 positions agree with TRBD2. CDR1 is SGHRS and CDR2 is YFSETQ in the germline V gene. V dropped 1 base and J dropped 2; count of bases not matched to a gene: 4. The length of the CDR3 is 15 residues. The CDR3 DNA reads TGCGCCAGCAGCTTGAACGCGGGGGGACAAGAGACCCAGTACTTC. Translation: CASSLNAGGQETQYF.

The chain joins TRBV7-3 to TRBJ2-3, with 8 positions matching TRBD1. The CDR3 is 13 residues long. Germline CDR1 and CDR2: SGHTA and FQGTGA. The ends lost 5 bases at V and 5 bases at J; junction bases unmatched: 3. The CDR3 reads CASSPDRGDTQYF. In DNA form, the CDR3 reads TGTGCCAGCAGCCCCGACAGGGGAGATACGCAGTATTTT.

CDR3 region: CASSARQGLDEKLFF. The CDR3 nucleotides are TGTGCCAGCAGCGCGAGACAGGGATTGGATGAAAAACTGTTTTTT. The chain recombines TRBV6-1 with TRBJ1-4, with 7 positions matching TRBD1. CDR3 size: 15 residues. V was clipped by 6 bases and J by 6 bases; unmatched bases: 10. Germline-derived CDR1 and CDR2 are MNHNS and SASEGT.

The chain combines TRBV28 with TRBJ1-6, with 8 bases fitting TRBD1. The CDR3 is 16 amino acids. The V segment lost 5 bases and the J segment 8 bases; nucleotides outside the gene matches: 11. Per the germline V gene, CDR1 is MDHEN and CDR2 is SYDVKM. The CDR3 DNA is TGTGCCAGCAGTCAGGGGGCCCGACCGTATTATTCACCCCTCCACTTT. Amino acids: CASSQGARPYYSPLHF.

This chain joins TRBV19 and TRBJ2-5; D gene ambiguous. V gave up 6 bases and J gave up 4 bases, with 15 bases separating them. The CDR3 sequence is 14 residues long. The germline V gene encodes CDR1 LNHDA and CDR2 SQIVND (reference sequence). The CDR3 loop is CASRPGQGPETQYF. The DNA for the CDR3 is TGTGCCAGTAGGCCGGGCCAAGGGCCAGAGACCCAGTACTTC.

This clone has just a few counts. The chain uses TRBV12-5 and TRBJ2-7; D not certain. This CDR3 contains 12 residues. The V gene's germline CDR1 is LGHNT and CDR2 FRNRAP. V was shortened by 6 bases and J by 2 bases, with 8 bases between the two germline ends. CDR3 nucleotides: TGTGCTAGTGGCCCCTCCGCCTACGAGCAGTACTTC. Amino acids: CASGPSAYEQYF.